A single sample is the source of the 2 T cell receptor beta chains below, sequenced in a study of blood T cell repertoires in COVID-19. The table came from immunoSEQ multiplex PCR; TCRdb's copy has only in-frame clones and leaves some out. The repertoire holds under 450,000 clones, around 83% seen once, with over 4.5% in the top ten. Sequenced: PBMCs or T cells enriched from blood (not recorded which). These receptor sequences come from a woman aged 45-60 years who had recovered from COVID-19.

This chain links TRBV21-1 with TRBJ2-5; the table's D call TRBD2 went unverified against the DNA. TRBV21-1 is reported as a pseudogene. This CDR3 comprises 14 residues. This CDR3 reads CASSMSCLRETQYF. In DNA, the CDR3 is TGTGCCAGCAGCATGAGCTGTCTCCGGGAGACCCAGTACTTC.

V gene TRBV5-4 combines with J gene TRBJ2-3, with unresolved D. This CDR3 has 12 amino acids. Trimming shortened V by 4 bases and J by 6 bases, and 9 bases separated the two germline ends. CDR1 is SGHNT and CDR2 is YYREEE in the germline V gene (reference sequence). The CDR3 sequence: CASSAGVDTQYF. The CDR3 DNA reads as TGTGCCAGCAGCGCTGGAGTGGATACGCAGTATTTT. The full variable domain, rest sourced from reference TRBV5-4 and TRBJ2-3, is ETGVTQSPTHLIKTRGQQVTLRCSSQSGHNTVSWYQQALGQGPQFIFQYYREEENGRGNFPPRFSGLQFPNYSSELNVNALELDDSALYLCASSAGVDTQYFGPGTRLTVL.